One TCR beta chain is described in this entry. Its antigen is not known. PCR was performed a second time for about 6 to 12 cycles using a sample-barcoded 5' primer and a J-beta primer mix. Each of the cDNA molecules was tagged by a template-switch adaptor with 12 random nucleotides. CDR3-containing paired-end reads numbering at least 2.5 million came from each sample. One entry per CDR3 protein, called by TCRdb with MiXCR from the 5' RACE reads. Among about 900,000 distinct CDR3 sequences listed, 62% were seen once. Extraction of total RNA produced a minimum of 6 micrograms from each sample. The data stem from a study of blood T cells in healthy people across ages. General study findings and limits: The lack of PBMC sorting stopped any conclusive naive versus antigen-experienced comparison.

Germline V gives CDR1 DFQATT, CDR2 SNEGSKA (reference sequence). The CDR3 is 13 residues long. The receptor comes from a man aged 25-45 years in good health. The chain couples TRBV20-1 to TRBJ2-7, with D perhaps matching TRBD1 (6 bases). The J call may be mistaken, given a closer DNA end match to TRBJ2-5. Sequencing was done on a sample of blood. The CDR3 coding sequence is TGCAGTGCTAGGCTTGGGACATTAGGGACCCAGTACTTC. Protein product: CSARLGTLGTQYF.